This T cell receptor beta chain was observed in a study of OX40 agonist ivuxolimab in advanced cancers. For the study in its entirety: Ivuxolimab was a fully human IgG2 agonistic monoclonal antibody targeting the costimulatory receptor OX40 (CD134). Prior anti-PD-1, anti-PD-L1 or anti-CTLA-4 therapy was permitted, and checkpoint inhibitors had been received by around 40% of dose-escalation patients. Peripheral TCRbeta sequencing was intended to test whether TCR sequence diversity was altered and clonal T-cell expansion was caused by ivuxolimab. Intravenous ivuxolimab was administered to patients every 2 weeks at six dose levels: 0.01, 0.1, 0.3, 1.5, 3 and 10 mg/kg. Among the roughly 54 dose-escalation patients, 19 had hepatocellular carcinoma, roughly 15 melanoma, 9 renal cell carcinoma and 9 head and neck cancer. The paper covers the monotherapy dose-escalation part of the phase I ivuxolimab trial, which included N ≈ 57 patients. In the dose-escalation cohort, more than 80% of patients were male, and the mean age was roughly 60 years with a range of roughly 23 to 79. Partial responses were achieved by three dose-escalation patients, of whom one had hepatocellular carcinoma and two had cutaneous melanoma. Broad study findings and their caveats: The antigen specificity of the clonally expanded peripheral T cells was not determined. Low levels of normalized T-cell clonal expansion were also seen in some patients who did not respond. At doses of 0.1 to 3.0 mg/kg, clonal expansion of both CD4+ and CD8+ T cells in blood was seen between baseline and week 6. In the 0.1-3.0 mg/kg groups, partial responders had among the lowest normalized peripheral clonal expansion, particularly in CD8+ T cells. On average, CD8+ T cells showed more expanded clones than CD4+ T cells after ivuxolimab.

CDR1 and CDR2 (KGHSH, LQKENI) derive from the germline V gene. V lost 1 base and J lost 6 bases; the stretch between them is 4 bases long. The CDR3 sequence holds 11 residues, the cysteine and phenylalanine included. The retained sequence is limited to the CDR3, 33 bases, with the frame set at the first base. Genomic DNA was isolated from the sorted cells so that the TCRbeta CDR3 region could be sequenced. TCRbeta CDR3 regions were sequenced using the immunoSEQ Assay. TCRdb retrieved this table from immuneACCESS and kept in-frame rearrangements only. Not all clones are present; in checked studies, unresolved V genes account for under half, and no reason is known for the remainder. For this sample the table gives tens of thousands of clones, of which 87% were detected only once. The ten largest make up approximately 1.2% of the sample. This clone occurred a few times. Its antigen is still unknown. Nothing much larger sits one base from this clone, and base qualities are not available.

Patients with autoimmune disease history or receiving systemic immunosuppression were excluded from the trial. Peripheral blood for TCR sequencing was drawn from every dose cohort at baseline, at cycle 4 day 1 and at cycle 7 day 1. The samples were taken from a phase I, first-in-human, multicenter, open-label dose-escalation trial of ivuxolimab. Adults with locally advanced or metastatic melanoma, renal cell carcinoma, hepatocellular carcinoma or head and neck squamous cell carcinoma were enrolled in the trial. Before TCR sequencing, CD4+ T cells and CD8+ T cells were sorted from peripheral blood as separate populations.

Sequencing used CD4+ or CD8+ T cells sorted from blood, obtained in a trial of the OX40 agonist ivuxolimab. Here the chain combines TRBV18 and TRBJ2-7; there is no confident call for the D gene. The sequence was collected from an adult with an advanced solid tumor such as melanoma, head and neck, liver or kidney cancer. The nucleotide sequence reads as follows: TGTGCCAGCTCACCACTGGGCGAGCAGTACTTC. It is translated as CASSPLGEQYF.